Detailed here is one TCR beta chain. What it binds is unknown. V was cut by 0 bases and J by 6 bases, with 14 bases left in between. The V gene's germline CDR1 is SGHDN and CDR2 FVKESK. The CDR3 sequence is 15 residues long. PCR was performed using 60 Vbeta and 13 Jbeta primers. Sequencing was performed with immunoSEQ multiplex PCR; in TCRdb, only in-frame clones are kept and a portion is missing. The sample contains around 200,000 clones, less than 85% of which appear only once. At collection, donors were nominally healthy, but unrecorded immune exposures were probable. The data belong to a study of cytomegalovirus exposure and HLA in healthy donors. Findings and limits, study-wide: Roughly even sequencing depth across donors was the assumption behind the presence/absence analyses. Reported results showed that the classifier diagnosed cytomegalovirus status with high specificity and sensitivity. Highly shared sequence variants in one cluster were likely a sequencing artifact.

The clonotype comes from a girl aged 2-15 years in good health and CMV-seronegative. Material: PBMCs. The J gene is TRBJ1-2, the V gene TRBV14; D is undetermined. The CDR3 DNA reads TGTGCCAGCAGCCAAGATTTCGCGGGAGTAGATGGCTACACCTTC. It specifies CASSQDFAGVDGYTF.